The text below deals with one T cell receptor (beta chain). What it recognizes is unknown. The data derive from a study of shared clonotypes between healthy human individuals. Study results and caveats: Larger estimated richness was generally recorded for naive subsets relative to memory subsets. Clonotypes shared by all four donors outscored non-shared clonotypes in generation probability.

The assay was immunoSEQ multiplex PCR, and TCRdb's table has in-frame clones only and misses some. The sample has about 1.9 million clones; roughly 93% are singletons. Naive CD8 cells, CD45RO-negative and positively selected for CCR7, excluded terminally differentiated effector memory CD45RA+ cells. This receptor was identified in a man between 18 and 35 years old in good health. Some clones in this sample may be carry-over from other donors' samples. The specimen was naive CD8+ T cells from PBMCs.

As DNA, the CDR3 is TGTGCCAGCAGTTACTTGTCTAGCTCCGGAAACAAGCAGTACTTC. It translates to CASSYLSSSGNKQYF. The rearrangement uses TRBV6-6 and TRBJ2-7, with D perhaps matching TRBD2 (5 bases). Trimming cost V 1 base and J 8 bases, with 18 bases left between them. Germline V CDR1 and CDR2: MNHNY, SVGAGI (reference sequence). CDR3 size: 15 residues.